The 3 T cell receptor beta chains listed next were all sequenced from one sample in a study of shared clonotypes between healthy human individuals. Method: immunoSEQ multiplex PCR; TCRdb's copy keeps in-frame clones and lacks some. The sample includes under 1,100,000 clones, more than 60% of them seen just once. The sequencing input was memory CD4+ T cells sorted from blood. The sample's subset: CD45RA-negative fraction. These receptors were taken from a man younger than 35 in good health.

The chain is built from TRBV25-1 and TRBJ1-2; 7 positions agree with TRBD1. The germline V gene has CDR1 MGHDK and CDR2 SYGVNS. With 5 bases clipped from V and 5 bases from J, the junction kept 8 bases outside the gene matches. CDR3 size: 14 residues. The CDR3 nucleotides are TGTGCCAGCAGTAGCGCCGGGACAGCTTATGGCTACACCTTC. It specifies CASSSAGTAYGYTF.

Note on this clone: The same CDR3 arises from other DNA sequences in this sample as well. V gene TRBV18 combines with J gene TRBJ1-1; D uncertain. The germline V and J ends were trimmed by 2 bases and 1 base, with 5 bases remaining between them. The CDR3 sequence is 13 residues long. CDR1 KGHSH and CDR2 LQKENI come from the germline V gene. CDR3 residues: CASSPGQNTEAFF. CDR3 nucleotides: TGTGCCAGCTCACCAGGCCAGAACACTGAAGCTTTCTTT.

The chain is built from TRBV19 and TRBJ2-2; 12 bases agree with TRBD2. The CDR3 runs to 17 residues. The V gene end was trimmed by 4 bases and the J gene end by 5 bases; junction bases not matched to a gene: 8. CDR1 is LNHDA and CDR2 is SQIVND in the germline V gene (reference sequence). The CDR3 nucleotides read TGTGCCAGTAGTAAACTAGCGGGAGGTCCCGGAACCGGGGAGCTGTTTTTT. The encoded protein is CASSKLAGGPGTGELFF.